The 25 T cell receptor beta chains below come from one sample, sequenced in a study of shared clonotypes between healthy human individuals. Terminally differentiated effector memory CD45RA+ cells were left out of the naive CD8 fraction, which was CD45RO-negative and positively selected for CCR7. Clones were sequenced by immunoSEQ multiplex PCR, and TCRdb holds only the in-frame ones, with some missing. This sample has roughly 850,000 clones; approximately 96% occur once, and the top ten carry about 0.22%. The specimen sequenced was naive CD8+ T cells sorted from blood. The receptors shown here come from a man aged 25-40 years in good health.

The V gene is TRBV21-1, the J gene TRBJ2-7; no DNA check was done on the table's D call, TRBD2. TRBV21-1 is designated a pseudogene. This CDR3 region has 16 residues. The CDR3 nucleotides are TGTGCCAGCAGCAAAGGGCTAGCGGGCCCGACCTACGAGCAGTACTTC. Amino acid sequence: CASSKGLAGPTYEQYF.

The chain combines TRBV6-5 with TRBJ2-5; D gene ambiguous. Germline V gene lookup returns CDR1 MNHEY and CDR2 SVGAGI. Trimming stripped 10 bases from V and 5 bases from J, with 11 bases between. CDR3 length: 11 amino acids. CDR3 loop: CATKLRETQYF. The CDR3 region has the DNA TGTGCCACCAAGTTACGGGAGACCCAGTACTTC.

The chain has TRBV9 and TRBJ2-7; D may match TRBD1 or TRBD2 (5 bases each). CDR3 length: 16 residues. Trimming took 5 bases from V and 3 from J, leaving 21 bases between them. Germline CDR1 reads SGDLS; CDR2 reads YYNGEE. In DNA, the CDR3 is TGTGCCAGCAGTCGAAACCGGGACGCGGATAGCTACGAGCAGTACTTC. It encodes CASSRNRDADSYEQYF.

The chain combines TRBV7-9 with TRBJ2-7; TRBD1 agrees at 7 bases. Germline V CDR1 and CDR2: SEHNR, FQNEAQ (reference sequence). The junction had 7 bases not matched to a gene; V was cut back by 5 bases and J by 3 bases. This CDR3 contains 14 residues. This CDR3 reads CASSPRTGIYEQYF. As DNA, the CDR3 is TGTGCCAGCAGCCCTCGGACAGGAATCTACGAGCAGTACTTC.

The J gene is TRBJ2-7, the V gene TRBV9, with TRBD1 matching over 9 bases. The ends lost 7 bases at V and 3 bases at J; junction bases unmatched: 2. The germline V gene encodes CDR1 SGDLS and CDR2 YYNGEE. The CDR3 contains 12 residues. The CDR3 region is CASQGQGYEQYF. CDR3 DNA: TGTGCCAGCCAGGGACAGGGCTACGAGCAGTACTTC.

This clone has just one count. The rearrangement joins TRBV7-8 to TRBJ2-1; 13 nucleotides agree with TRBD2. Germline V gene lookup returns CDR1 SGHVS and CDR2 FQNEAQ. This CDR3 contains 19 residues. The J segment lost 7 bases and the V segment lost 1 base, leaving 13 bases of the junction unmatched. CDR3 sequence: CASSLGWTSGSKRGNEQFF. The CDR3 region has the DNA TGTGCCAGCAGCTTAGGTTGGACTAGCGGGAGTAAAAGGGGGAATGAGCAGTTCTTC.

The chain combines TRBV6-1 with TRBJ2-7; D is uncertain. The CDR3 runs to 15 residues. Germline values: CDR1 MNHNS, CDR2 SASEGT. The V gene lost 0 bases and the J gene lost 3 bases, with 12 bases spanning the gap. The CDR3 DNA reads as TGTGCCAGCAGTGAAGCGCGATTGGGGTACTACGAGCAGTACTTC. It codes for CASSEARLGYYEQYF.

In its sample, this clone was seen once. The chain links TRBV5-1 to TRBJ2-7, with 14 bases that match TRBD2. The CDR3 is made up of 15 amino acids. The V gene's germline CDR1 is SGHRS and CDR2 YFSETQ. Germline trimming cut 5 bases from V and 7 bases from J; bases unmatched to any gene: 8. The CDR3 DNA reads as TGCGCCAGCAGTCCCGGGACTAGCGGGAGCAGGGAGCAGTACTTC. Its translation: CASSPGTSGSREQYF.

This clone appeared once. The V and J genes are TRBV14 and TRBJ1-2; D call uncertain. Germline CDR1 and CDR2: SGHDN and FVKESK. Deletions cut 0 bases from V and 4 bases from J, with 9 bases between. The CDR3 contains 14 residues. CDR3 bases: TGTGCCAGCAGCCAAGAAGGCGGTAGCTATGGCTACACCTTC. Its translation: CASSQEGGSYGYTF.

The V gene is TRBV5-5, the J gene TRBJ2-1; D perhaps matches TRBD1 (6 bases). CDR1 SGHKS and CDR2 YYEKEE come from the germline V gene (reference sequence). The CDR3 runs 16 residues. Trimming left V 5 bases short and J 7 bases short, with 22 bases between. CDR3: CASRSEVGEQGNEQFF. The CDR3 nucleotides are TGTGCCAGCAGATCGGAAGTGGGAGAACAGGGTAATGAGCAGTTCTTC.

V gene TRBV4-1 combines with J gene TRBJ1-4, with D possibly TRBD1 on 5 matching bases. V gave up 1 base and J gave up 5 bases, with 11 bases separating them. The CDR3 is 15 residues long. Germline-derived CDR1 and CDR2 are MGHRA and YSYEKL. The DNA for the CDR3 is TGCGCCAGCAGCCAAGCCCGGGGGGGAAATGAAAAACTGTTTTTT. Its translation: CASSQARGGNEKLFF.

The V and J genes are TRBV7-8 and TRBJ2-7; TRBD1 matches 7 bases. The CDR3 contains 14 residues. Losses at the gene ends were 4 bases for V and 7 bases for J; bases not matched to a gene: 10. Germline-derived CDR1 and CDR2 are SGHVS and FQNEAQ. DNA of the CDR3: TGTGCCAGCAGCTCAGCCGGGACAGTCAATGAGCAGTACTTC. This sequence encodes CASSSAGTVNEQYF.

The V and J genes are TRBV13 and TRBJ2-2, with 12 bases aligning to TRBD2. The CDR3 has 18 amino acids. Germline CDR1 reads PRHDT; CDR2 reads FYEKMQ (reference sequence). Trimming removed 7 bases from V and 2 bases from J; junction bases left unmatched: 11. The DNA of the CDR3 is TGTGCCAGCACTTACTTTGGACTAGCGGGACGAAACACCGGGGAGCTGTTTTTT. It codes for CASTYFGLAGRNTGELFF.

The chain has TRBV7-6 and TRBJ1-1, with D perhaps TRBD1 (5 bases). The ends were cut back, 8 bases at V and 0 bases at J, with 10 bases in the middle. Germline V lookup: CDR1 SGHVS, CDR2 FNYEAQ. This CDR3 contains 13 residues. CDR3 DNA sequence: TGTGCCAGCCGGGACGCTGTGAACACTGAAGCTTTCTTT. Encoded protein: CASRDAVNTEAFF. The full variable domain, with the rest looked up from reference TRBV7-6 and TRBJ1-1, is GAGVSQSPRYKVTKRGQDVALRCDPISGHVSLYWYRQALGQGPEFLTYFNYEAQQDKSGLPNDRFSAERPEGSISTLTIQRTEQRDSAMYRCASRDAVNTEAFFGQGTRLTVV.

The CDR3 loop reads CASNSGTGSYEQYF. The CDR3 region has the DNA TGTGCCAGCAATAGTGGGACAGGCTCCTACGAGCAGTACTTC. V and J are TRBV9 and TRBJ2-7, with 8 bases that match TRBD1. Unmatched junction bases numbered 5, after V lost 6 bases and J lost 0 bases. Germline lookup yields CDR1 SGDLS and CDR2 YYNGEE. This CDR3 is built from 14 residues.

J is TRBJ2-1 and V is TRBV7-2; D is uncertain. Trimming took 1 base from V and 1 from J, leaving 14 bases between them. This CDR3 spans 17 amino acids. Germline lookup yields CDR1 SGHTA and CDR2 FQGNSA. CDR3 coding DNA: TGTGCCAGCAGCTTAGATTGGACCTCGGCGTCCTACAATGAGCAGTTCTTC. Translation gives CASSLDWTSASYNEQFF. Drawing the rest from reference TRBV7-2 and TRBJ2-1, the complete variable domain is GAGVSQSPSNKVTEKGKDVELRCDPISGHTALYWYRQSLGQGLEFLIYFQGNSAPDKSGLPSDRFSAERTGGSVSTLTIQRTQQEDSAVYLCASSLDWTSASYNEQFFGPGTRLTVL.

The J gene is TRBJ2-3, the V gene TRBV28, with D maybe TRBD2 (5 bases). CDR3 length: 15 residues. Trimming removed 6 bases from V and 7 bases from J, with 20 bases in between. Germline V lookup: CDR1 MDHEN, CDR2 SYDVKM. CDR3 bases: TGTGCCAGCAGCATAGAAGACGGGAAAAGGAATACGCAGTATTTT. Its translation: CASSIEDGKRNTQYF.

The rearrangement links TRBV10-2 to TRBJ2-5; the match to TRBD2 covers 10 bases. The CDR3 sequence is 13 residues long. Germline V CDR1 and CDR2: WSHSY, SAAADI. Unmatched junction bases numbered 3, after V lost 6 bases and J lost 5 bases. CDR3 region: CASRLAGDETQYF. In DNA form, the CDR3 reads TGCGCCAGCAGGCTAGCGGGGGATGAGACCCAGTACTTC.

This clone occurred once. This sequence joins TRBV14 and TRBJ2-5; D unclear. CDR1 is SGHDN, CDR2 FVKESK, per germline. Trimming pared 0 bases from V and 9 bases from J, leaving 11 bases between. The CDR3 is made up of 13 amino acids. In DNA form, the CDR3 reads TGTGCCAGCAGCCAAGAGATAGGAACCCCCCAGTACTTC. This sequence encodes CASSQEIGTPQYF.

The chain uses TRBV4-1 and TRBJ2-5, with D perhaps being TRBD1 or TRBD2 (6 bases each). V was shortened by 0 bases and J by 3 bases, with 11 bases between the two germline ends. Germline assignment: CDR1 MGHRA and CDR2 YSYEKL. The CDR3 totals 15 residues. This CDR3 reads CASSQEGGSEETQYF. CDR3 bases: TGCGCCAGCAGCCAAGAGGGGGGCTCCGAAGAGACCCAGTACTTC.

The V and J genes are TRBV27 and TRBJ2-3, with a possible D match to TRBD2 (6 bases). CDR1 and CDR2 (germline): MNHEY, SMNVEV (reference sequence). CDR3 size: 14 residues. Deletions cut 10 bases from V and 2 bases from J, with 16 bases between. The CDR3, as DNA: TGTGCCACCCAAAGGAGGGGTTTCACAGATACGCAGTATTTT. As protein: CATQRRGFTDTQYF.

V usage is TRBV19 and J usage is TRBJ2-3; no firm D call. Germline CDR1 LNHDA, CDR2 SQIVND (reference sequence). V dropped 5 bases and J dropped 0 bases, with 12 bases sitting between them. The CDR3 sequence is 15 residues long. The DNA of the CDR3 is TGTGCCAGTAGTCTGGCTTCTACTAGCACAGATACGCAGTATTTT. Amino acid sequence: CASSLASTSTDTQYF.

The chain employs TRBV7-6 and TRBJ2-1, with 9 bases matching TRBD2. V lost 1 base to trimming and J lost 5 bases; unmatched junction nucleotides: 6. Germline V gene data show CDR1 as SGHVS and CDR2 as FNYEAQ. The length of the CDR3 is 16 residues. The CDR3 sequence: CASSLETSGSNNEQFF. CDR3 bases: TGTGCCAGCAGCTTAGAGACTAGCGGCTCTAACAATGAGCAGTTCTTC.

The CDR3: CACGTTGELFF. The CDR3 coding sequence is TGTGCCTGTGGGACTACCGGGGAGCTGTTTTTT. The chain has TRBV19 and TRBJ2-2; D possibly corresponds to TRBD2 (6 bases). With 11 bases removed from V and 5 bases from J, the gap between germline ends came to 9 bases. The CDR3 runs 11 residues. Germline CDR1 and CDR2: LNHDA and SQIVND (reference sequence).

This chain links TRBV27 with TRBJ2-2, with 12 bases fitting TRBD1. V was clipped by 6 bases and J by 8 bases; unmatched bases: 4. Germline V lookup: CDR1 MNHEY, CDR2 SMNVEV (reference sequence). This CDR3 is built from 14 residues. In nucleotides, the CDR3 is TGTGCCAGCAGCGGGACAGGGGGCGTAGGGGAGCTGTTTTTT. Translated: CASSGTGGVGELFF.